This T cell receptor (beta chain) was identified in a study of OX40 agonist ivuxolimab in advanced cancers. For the study at large: The patients received ivuxolimab by intravenous route every 2 weeks at 0.01 to 10 mg/kg.

The CDR3 totals 13 residues. Trimming shortened V by 5 bases and J by 0 bases, and 7 bases separated the two germline ends. Germline-derived CDR1 and CDR2 are SGHNT and YENEEA. Worth noting for this clone: Antigen unknown.

Some clones are missing from TCRdb's copy, which holds only in-frame ones; the method was immunoSEQ multiplex PCR. The sample lists tens of thousands of clones, 87% occurring once. Regarding the study as a whole: At doses 0.1 to 3.0 mg/kg, CD4+ and CD8+ clones expanded.

The material sequenced was CD4+ or CD8+ T cells sorted from blood, taken in a trial of the OX40 agonist ivuxolimab. The V gene is TRBV11-3, the J gene TRBJ1-1; D uncertain. This TCR was sampled from an adult with an advanced solid tumor such as melanoma, head and neck, liver or kidney cancer. This CDR3 reads CASSPGVNTEAFF. Here the CDR3 DNA reads TGTGCCAGCAGCCCCGGAGTGAACACTGAAGCTTTCTTT. The full variable domain, completed using reference TRBV11-3 and TRBJ1-1, is EAGVVQSPRYKIIEKKQPVAFWCNPISGHNTLYWYLQNLGQGPELLIRYENEEAVDDSQLPKDRFSAERLKGVDSTLKIQPAELGDSAVYLCASSPGVNTEAFFGQGTRLTVV.